The following is a T cell receptor beta chain sequence with its context. The germline gives CDR1 LGHDT, CDR2 YNNKEL (reference sequence). V was trimmed by 3 bases and J by 0 bases, leaving 15 bases between them. CDR3 length equals 18 residues. The sample originates from a study of T cell responses to AZD1222 COVID-19 vaccine. Clones were read by immunoSEQ multiplex PCR, and TCRdb kept only the in-frame ones, dropping some. The data hold about 86,000 clones, with over 85% observed a single time. The sequence was collected from an adult in good health. This sequence joins TRBV3-1 (or the pseudogene TRBV3-2) and TRBJ1-6; D is possibly TRBD1 (6 bases). The source was peripheral blood, collected on day 0 of AZD1222 vaccination. In DNA, the CDR3 is TGTGCCAGCAGCCATCTAAACCTGGACAGCTCCTATAATTCACCCCTCCACTTT. This translates into CASSHLNLDSSYNSPLHF.